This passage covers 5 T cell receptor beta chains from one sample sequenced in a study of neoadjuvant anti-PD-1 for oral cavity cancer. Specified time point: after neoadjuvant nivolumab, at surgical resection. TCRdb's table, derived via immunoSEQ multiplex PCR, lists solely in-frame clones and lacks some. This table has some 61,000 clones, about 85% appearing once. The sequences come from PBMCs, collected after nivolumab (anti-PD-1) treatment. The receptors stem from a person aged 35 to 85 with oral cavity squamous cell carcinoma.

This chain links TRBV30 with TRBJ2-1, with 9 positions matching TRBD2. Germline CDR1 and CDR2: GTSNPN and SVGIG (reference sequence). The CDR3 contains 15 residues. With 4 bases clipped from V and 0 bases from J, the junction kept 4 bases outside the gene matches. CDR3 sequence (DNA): TGTGCCTGGAAGGGCGGGAGGGCCTCCTACAATGAGCAGTTCTTC. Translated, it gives CAWKGGRASYNEQFF.

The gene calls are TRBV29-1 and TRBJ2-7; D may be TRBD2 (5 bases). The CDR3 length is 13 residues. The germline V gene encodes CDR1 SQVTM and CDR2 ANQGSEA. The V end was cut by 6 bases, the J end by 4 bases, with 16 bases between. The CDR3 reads CSVGESGIYEQYF. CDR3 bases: TGCAGCGTCGGGGAAAGCGGTATTTACGAGCAGTACTTC.

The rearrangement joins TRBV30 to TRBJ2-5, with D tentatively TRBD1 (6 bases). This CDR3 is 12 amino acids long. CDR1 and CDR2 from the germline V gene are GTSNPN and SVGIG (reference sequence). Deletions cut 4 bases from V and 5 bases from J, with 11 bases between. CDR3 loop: CAWNRVQETQYF. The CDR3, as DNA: TGTGCCTGGAACAGGGTGCAGGAGACCCAGTACTTC.

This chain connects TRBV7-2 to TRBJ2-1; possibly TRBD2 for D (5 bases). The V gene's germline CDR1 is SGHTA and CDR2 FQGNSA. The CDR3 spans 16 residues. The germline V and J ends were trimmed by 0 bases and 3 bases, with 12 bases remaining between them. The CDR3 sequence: CASSLAGSGVYNEQFF. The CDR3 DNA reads TGTGCCAGCAGCTTAGCGGGGAGCGGAGTCTACAATGAGCAGTTCTTC.

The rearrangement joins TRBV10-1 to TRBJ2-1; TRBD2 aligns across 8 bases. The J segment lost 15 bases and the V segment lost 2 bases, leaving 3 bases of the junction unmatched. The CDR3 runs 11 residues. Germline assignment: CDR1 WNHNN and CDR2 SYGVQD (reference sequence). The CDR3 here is CASSEGGRPFF. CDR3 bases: TGCGCCAGCAGTGAGGGCGGGAGGCCGTTCTTC.